The clone carrying this T cell receptor (beta chain) was picked up many times. The antigen remains unidentified. The data derive from a study of type 1 regulatory T cells. Via MiXCR, TCRdb re-called the reads, giving one row per CDR3 protein. The table shows 40,000 to 50,000 distinct CDR3 sequences, with approximately 12% occurring only once. Trimming took 1 base from V and 4 from J; bases not matched to a gene: 6. The CDR3 sequence is 16 residues long. CDR1 and CDR2 from the germline V gene are SGHTA and FQGNSA. The source material was cultured non-Tr1 T cells, either the whole culture or a sorted T cell fraction (not recorded which). The receptor was isolated from a human donor in good health. The chain joins TRBV7-2 to TRBJ1-3; 8 nucleotides agree with TRBD1. The CDR3 region is CASSLVTGTGGNTIYF. As DNA, the CDR3 is TGTGCCAGCAGCTTAGTGACCGGGACAGGAGGAAACACCATATATTTT.